This T cell receptor (beta chain) was sequenced during a study of cytomegalovirus exposure and HLA in healthy donors. J lost 1 base, V lost 4 bases, and 2 bases had no gene match. Germline loops: CDR1 SGHRS, CDR2 YFSETQ. The CDR3 is 14 amino acids. PCR was performed using 60 Vbeta and 13 Jbeta primers. The protocol was immunoSEQ multiplex PCR, while the TCRdb copy is restricted to in-frame clones and leaves out a portion. The table includes fewer than 250,000 clones, more than 75% detected once. The source material was PBMCs. The source of this sequence is a woman aged 30 to 39 in good health and CMV-seropositive. This chain uses TRBV5-1 with TRBJ1-5; 7 bases line up with TRBD1. CDR3 protein: CASSGDRSNQPQHF. The CDR3 nucleotides are TGCGCCAGCAGCGGGGACAGAAGCAATCAGCCCCAGCATTTT.